Listed below are T cell receptor beta chains from one sample, sequenced in a study of blood T cell repertoires in COVID-19. The method was immunoSEQ multiplex PCR; TCRdb's version includes in-frame clones alone and lacks a portion of them. The table records about 200,000 clones, 84% of them present only once. The sample consisted of PBMCs or T cells enriched from blood (not recorded which). All receptors derive from a man in his forties who had recovered from COVID-19. Both conserved end residues are part of each CDR3. Each record gives: D gene, J gene, V gene, clone size, CDR3 protein, CDR3 DNA. The D gene is left open where the match is weak. Not every row has a clone size; where given, it reads once, few, many or a size class.

>TRBD1|TRBJ2-7|TRBV3-1/TRBV3-2|.
CASSHGGQDEQYF
TGTGCCAGCAGCCATGGGGGACAGGACGAGCAGTACTTC
>TRBD1|TRBJ2-1|TRBV27|once
CASSLFPRGTGRNYGQFF
TGTGCCAGCAGTTTATTCCCACGGGGGACAGGGAGAAACTATGGGCAGTTCTTC
>TRBD1|TRBJ1-1|TRBV30|.
CAWSPKGAADFEAFF
TGTGCCTGGAGCCCCAAGGGGGCGGCCGATTTTGAAGCTTTCTTT
>TRBD1|TRBJ2-5|TRBV3-1/TRBV3-2|.
CASSPGTGEPQETQYF
TGTGCCAGCAGCCCCGGGACAGGCGAACCTCAAGAGACCCAGTACTTC
>.|TRBJ1-4|TRBV27|.
CASTGTLSLSGTEKLFF
TGTGCCAGCACAGGGACATTATCCCTGAGTGGGACTGAAAAACTGTTTTTT
>TRBD1|TRBJ1-1|TRBV4-1|.
CASSQVYGQGAGTEAFF
TGCGCCAGCAGCCAGGTATACGGGCAGGGGGCTGGCACTGAAGCTTTCTTT
>TRBD1|TRBJ1-4|TRBV19|.
CASSIQGAGEKLFF
TGTGCCAGTAGTATACAGGGGGCGGGCGAAAAACTGTTTTTT
>TRBD2|TRBJ2-5|TRBV3-1/TRBV3-2|.
CASSLRTSGGKETQYF
TGTGCCAGCAGCCTGCGGACTAGCGGGGGGAAAGAGACCCAGTACTTC
>TRBD1|TRBJ2-3|TRBV5-1|.
CASSIDRVTDTQYF
TGCGCCAGCAGCATAGACAGGGTGACAGATACGCAGTATTTT
>.|TRBJ1-1|TRBV3-1/TRBV3-2|.
CASSSTAQQDYEAFF
TGTGCCAGCAGTTCCACGGCACAACAGGATTATGAAGCTTTCTTT
>TRBD2|TRBJ2-3|TRBV5-1|.
CASSLPSGGATDTQYF
TGCGCCAGCAGCTTGCCTAGCGGGGGGGCAACAGATACGCAGTATTTT
>TRBD1|TRBJ2-3|TRBV6-4|few
CASSDSRTGGADTQYF
TGTGCCAGCAGTGACTCGAGGACAGGGGGCGCAGATACGCAGTATTTT
>TRBD1|TRBJ1-3|TRBV7-9|.
CASSTKNPGQGLGNTIYF
TGTGCCAGCAGCACAAAAAATCCGGGACAGGGGCTGGGAAACACCATATATTTT
>TRBD1|TRBJ1-5|TRBV6-5|few
CASNPTGSNQPQHF
TGTGCCAGCAACCCGACAGGGAGCAATCAGCCCCAGCATTTT
>TRBD1|TRBJ1-5|TRBV12-3/TRBV12-4|.
CASSQGAWQPQHF
TGTGCCAGCAGCCAGGGGGCATGGCAGCCCCAGCATTTT
>TRBD2|TRBJ2-7|TRBV11-2|.
CASSPLTSVAFEQYF
TGTGCCAGCAGCCCCCTGACTAGCGTGGCCTTTGAGCAGTACTTC
>.|TRBJ1-2|TRBV2|.
CASSEPPWTATNYGYTF
TGTGCCAGCAGTGAACCTCCGTGGACAGCCACTAACTATGGCTACACCTTC
>.|TRBJ1-1|TRBV5-6|.
CASSLGPSGATEAFF
TGTGCCAGCAGCTTGGGACCCTCAGGGGCCACTGAAGCTTTCTTT
>.|TRBJ1-1|TRBV6-2/TRBV6-3|.
CASSYPLGGRENTEAFF
TGTGCCAGCAGTTACCCACTAGGGGGACGAGAGAACACTGAAGCTTTCTTT
>TRBD1|TRBJ1-1|TRBV5-5|.
CASSLTGAAGTEAFF
TGTGCCAGCAGCCTCACAGGGGCAGCGGGCACTGAAGCTTTCTTT
>.|TRBJ2-3|TRBV7-9|.
CASGIGGGTDTQYF
TGTGCCAGCGGAATAGGAGGAGGCACAGATACGCAGTATTTT
>TRBD2|TRBJ2-3|TRBV6-2/TRBV6-3|.
CASSPGLAGADTQYF
TGTGCCAGCAGCCCTGGACTAGCGGGGGCAGATACGCAGTATTTT
>TRBD1|TRBJ2-3|TRBV4-3|.
CASSSSGTAQYF
TGCGCCAGCAGTTCGTCCGGGACAGCGCAGTATTTT